A single sample gave rise to the 24 T cell receptor beta chains below, sequenced in a study of blood T cell repertoires in COVID-19. TCRdb's table, derived via immunoSEQ multiplex PCR, lists solely in-frame clones and lacks some. The data contain 110,000 or so clones, approximately 87% of them singletons. Material for sequencing was peripheral blood. The receptors were sampled from a man aged 65 to 85 who had recovered from COVID-19.

V is TRBV5-4 and J is TRBJ2-3; TRBD2 aligns across 10 bases. From germline, CDR1 is SGHNT and CDR2 YYREEE (reference sequence). The CDR3 sequence is 16 residues long. The ends lost 1 base at V and 1 base at J; junction bases unmatched: 3. In DNA, the CDR3 is TGTGCCAGCAGCTTGCTCCTAGCGGGGGGCACAGATACGCAGTATTTT. It specifies CASSLLLAGGTDTQYF. Combining the CDR3 with reference TRBV5-4 and TRBJ2-3 gives the whole variable domain ETGVTQSPTHLIKTRGQQVTLRCSSQSGHNTVSWYQQALGQGPQFIFQYYREEENGRGNFPPRFSGLQFPNYSSELNVNALELDDSALYLCASSLLLAGGTDTQYFGPGTRLTVL.

The J gene is TRBJ2-1, the V gene TRBV18; D may be TRBD2 (5 bases). Germline loops: CDR1 KGHSH, CDR2 LQKENI. V was clipped by 4 bases and J by 4 bases, with 14 bases between them. The CDR3 has 15 amino acids. The CDR3 sequence: CASSLQGGSYNEQFF. In DNA form, the CDR3 reads TGTGCCAGCTCACTACAAGGAGGTAGTTACAATGAGCAGTTCTTC.

This clone was detected a few times. J is TRBJ1-1 and V is TRBV19, with D possibly being TRBD1 (5 bases). In germline, CDR1 is LNHDA, CDR2 SQIVND (reference sequence). V gave up 4 bases and J gave up 6 bases, with 6 bases separating them. This CDR3 region has 11 residues. The CDR3 DNA reads TGTGCCAGTAGTAGGGGGGCTGAAGCTTTCTTT. Its translation is CASSRGAEAFF.

This sequence joins TRBV5-1 and TRBJ1-6, with 11 nucleotides matching TRBD1. The CDR3 has 14 amino acids. With 5 bases clipped from V and 7 bases from J, the junction kept 2 bases outside the gene matches. The germline V gene encodes CDR1 SGHRS and CDR2 YFSETQ. The CDR3 here is CASRGDRGNSPLHF. DNA of the CDR3: TGCGCCAGCAGGGGGGACAGGGGGAATTCACCCCTCCACTTT. Supplemented by reference TRBV5-1 and TRBJ1-6, the full variable domain reads KAGVTQTPRYLIKTRGQQVTLSCSPISGHRSVSWYQQTPGQGLQFLFEYFSETQRNKGNFPGRFSGRQFSNSRSEMNVSTLELGDSALYLCASRGDRGNSPLHFGNGTRLTVT.

This chain joins TRBV28 and TRBJ2-3, with 8 bases lining up with TRBD1. Germline values: CDR1 MDHEN, CDR2 SYDVKM. CDR3 length: 14 residues. Trimming removed 4 bases from V and 3 bases from J; junction bases left unmatched: 3. CDR3 coding DNA: TGTGCCAGCAGTTCAGGGGGCCCGACAGATACGCAGTATTTT. It is translated as CASSSGGPTDTQYF.

This clone showed up just a few times. The chain couples TRBV28 to TRBJ1-5; no firm D call. The CDR3 is 11 residues long. Per germline, CDR1 MDHEN and CDR2 SYDVKM. V gave up 8 bases and J gave up 4 bases, with 6 bases separating them. CDR3 DNA: TGTGCCAGCGCGGGGAATCAGCCCCAGCATTTT. Translating it yields CASAGNQPQHF.

This clone occurred a few times. The V call is TRBV24-1, the J call TRBJ1-2; D ambiguous. V lost 3 bases and J 3 bases, leaving 16 bases between the germline ends. The CDR3 extends over 16 amino acids. Per germline, CDR1 KGHDR and CDR2 SFDVKD. The chain's CDR3 is CATSDPTLGADYGYTF. In DNA form, the CDR3 reads TGTGCCACCAGTGATCCGACCCTTGGAGCAGACTATGGCTACACCTTC.

This clone was counted a single time. This rearrangement joins TRBV18 to TRBJ1-3; D remains unclear. This CDR3 region has 15 residues. Germline CDR1 KGHSH, CDR2 LQKENI. V was shortened by 3 bases and J by 3 bases, with 12 bases between the two germline ends. This CDR3 is CASSPRSINGNTIYF. The CDR3 DNA is TGTGCCAGCTCACCTCGCAGTATTAATGGAAACACCATATATTTT. The full variable domain, completed using reference TRBV18 and TRBJ1-3, is NAGVMQNPRHLVRRRGQEARLRCSPMKGHSHVYWYRQLPEEGLKFMVYLQKENIIDESGMPKERFSAEFPKEGPSILRIQQVVRGDSAAYFCASSPRSINGNTIYFGEGSWLTVV.

V usage is TRBV6-4 and J usage is TRBJ2-3; 7 bases are shared with TRBD1. Germline trimming cut 8 bases from V and 2 bases from J; bases unmatched to any gene: 19. Per the germline V gene, CDR1 is MRHNA and CDR2 is SNTAGT. This CDR3 comprises 18 residues. The CDR3 DNA follows: TGTGCCAGCCCTCAGGGGGACGTGCATTGCAACCCCACAGATACGCAGTATTTT. Protein sequence: CASPQGDVHCNPTDTQYF.

The J gene is TRBJ1-4, the V gene TRBV6-4; tentatively, D is TRBD1 (6 bases). Trimming left V 7 bases short and J 7 bases short, with 19 bases between. Germline CDR1 and CDR2: MRHNA and SNTAGT. CDR3 length equals 15 residues. This chain's CDR3 is CASTTSTGRAEKLFF. CDR3 DNA sequence: TGTGCCAGCACCACGTCAACAGGGAGGGCTGAAAAACTGTTTTTT.

This rearrangement joins TRBV29-1 to TRBJ2-5; perhaps TRBD1 as D (5 bases). V was shortened by 7 bases and J by 2 bases, with 11 bases between the two germline ends. This CDR3 has 12 amino acids. Germline V gene lookup returns CDR1 SQVTM and CDR2 ANQGSEA. Written as DNA, the CDR3 is TGCAGCGCCACCCGACAGCAAGAGACCCAGTACTTC. The encoded protein is CSATRQQETQYF.

This rearrangement joins TRBV9 to TRBJ1-4; 7 nucleotides agree with TRBD1. This CDR3 region has 15 residues. The trim removed 4 bases at V and 7 bases at J, leaving 10 bases unmatched. Germline CDR1 is SGDLS and CDR2 is YYNGEE. CDR3 sequence reads: CASSPSTGRGEKLFF. CDR3 sequence (DNA): TGTGCCAGCAGCCCGTCGACAGGGCGGGGTGAAAAACTGTTTTTT. Full variable domain (missing parts from reference TRBV9 and TRBJ1-4): DSGVTQTPKHLITATGQRVTLRCSPRSGDLSVYWYQQSLDQGLQFLIQYYNGEERAKGNILERFSAQQFPDLHSELNLSSLELGDSALYFCASSPSTGRGEKLFFGSGTQLSVL.

The V call is TRBV5-6, the J call TRBJ2-1, with 14 bases fitting TRBD2. V was clipped by 3 bases and J by 7 bases; unmatched bases: 6. The CDR3 loop spans 16 amino acids. Germline V lookup: CDR1 SGHDT, CDR2 YYEEEE. The CDR3 DNA reads TGTGCCAGCAGCTCCCGGACTAGCGGGGGGAGGAATGAGCAGTTCTTC. Amino acid sequence: CASSSRTSGGRNEQFF.

V is TRBV2 and J is TRBJ1-2; D remains ambiguous. The V end was cut by 3 bases, the J end by 4 bases, with 6 bases between. CDR1 is SNHLY, CDR2 FYNNEI, per germline. The CDR3 is 12 residues long. CDR3 DNA: TGTGCCAGCAGTGACACCGGCTATGGCTACACCTTC. Amino acid sequence: CASSDTGYGYTF.

The chain has TRBV7-3 and TRBJ1-1; possibly TRBD1 for D (6 bases). Germline V gives CDR1 SGHTA, CDR2 FQGTGA. CDR3 size: 13 residues. V was cut by 5 bases and J by 5 bases, with 12 bases left in between. This chain's CDR3 is CASSDGQLTEAFF. The CDR3 DNA reads as TGTGCCAGCAGCGACGGACAGTTGACTGAAGCTTTCTTT.

The gene calls are TRBV7-9 and TRBJ2-3; 7 nucleotides agree with TRBD2. The CDR3 runs to 15 residues. J lost 1 base, V lost 2 bases, and 3 bases had no gene match. In germline, CDR1 is SEHNR, CDR2 FQNEAQ (reference sequence). Here the CDR3 DNA reads TGTGCCAGCAGCTTACCCAGCGGGGGCACAGATACGCAGTATTTT. This translates into CASSLPSGGTDTQYF.

The chain has TRBV19 and TRBJ2-1; possibly TRBD2 for D (6 bases). Germline-derived CDR1 and CDR2 are LNHDA and SQIVND (reference sequence). This CDR3 contains 14 residues. V lost 5 bases, J lost 0 bases, and 8 bases lay in between. The CDR3 spells CASSYGSSYNEQFF. The CDR3 DNA is TGTGCCAGTAGTTACGGGAGCTCCTACAATGAGCAGTTCTTC.

This CDR3 is CASSYDSSYNEQFF. DNA of the CDR3: TGTGCCAGCAGTTACGACAGCTCCTACAATGAGCAGTTCTTC. The chain has TRBV6-5 and TRBJ2-1; D is possibly TRBD1 (5 bases). The length of the CDR3 is 14 residues. In germline, CDR1 is MNHEY, CDR2 SVGAGI. V was pared by 2 bases and J by 0 bases, with 5 bases between.

This chain joins TRBV2 and TRBJ2-2, with TRBD1 identical over 9 bases. This CDR3 comprises 15 residues. Trimming removed 5 bases from V and 1 base from J; junction bases left unmatched: 2. In germline, CDR1 is SNHLY, CDR2 FYNNEI. The CDR3 DNA reads TGTGCCAGCAGTCTGGACAGGGGGAACACCGGGGAGCTGTTTTTT. This sequence encodes CASSLDRGNTGELFF.

The chain is built from TRBV5-5 and TRBJ1-4; a weak D match, TRBD1 (6 bases). V lost 2 bases and J lost 6, with 11 bases in between. Per germline, CDR1 SGHKS and CDR2 YYEKEE (reference sequence). CDR3 length: 14 residues. CDR3 coding DNA: TGTGCCAGCAGCTTCCGACAGGCATATGAAAAACTGTTTTTT. It specifies CASSFRQAYEKLFF. The variable domain in full, with the rest retrieved from reference TRBV5-5 and TRBJ1-4, is DAGVTQSPTHLIKTRGQQVTLRCSPISGHKSVSWYQQVLGQGPQFIFQYYEKEERGRGNFPDRFSARQFPNYSSELNVNALLLGDSALYLCASSFRQAYEKLFFGSGTQLSVL.

The V gene is TRBV7-2, the J gene TRBJ2-5, with a tentative D call TRBD1 (6 bases). Germline V gene sequence: CDR1 SGHTA, CDR2 FQGNSA. The CDR3 consists of 17 residues. Trimming shortened V by 5 bases and J by 0 bases, and 19 bases separated the two germline ends. CDR3: CASSAEGPGQYQETQYF. CDR3 sequence (DNA): TGTGCCAGCAGCGCCGAGGGACCGGGACAATACCAAGAGACCCAGTACTTC.

The chain has TRBV5-1 and TRBJ2-7, with 12 nucleotides matching TRBD2. Trimming cost V 0 bases and J 7 bases; bases outside gene matches: 8. The CDR3 runs to 16 residues. Germline-derived CDR1 and CDR2 are SGHRS and YFSETQ. CDR3 coding DNA: TGCGCCAGCAGCTTGGGGCCTAGCGGGGGGGCGCGTGAGCAGTACTTC. Amino acids: CASSLGPSGGAREQYF.

V usage is TRBV6-4 and J usage is TRBJ2-3; D gene unclear. Germline V gives CDR1 MRHNA, CDR2 SNTAGT. The CDR3 extends over 13 amino acids. Trimming shortened V by 3 bases and J by 4 bases, and 8 bases separated the two germline ends. CDR3 nucleotides: TGTGCCAGCAGTGAGAGAGGCGCAGATACGCAGTATTTT. It is translated as CASSERGADTQYF.

V is TRBV19 and J is TRBJ1-1; 7 bases match TRBD1. Germline V CDR1 and CDR2: LNHDA, SQIVND (reference sequence). V lost 8 bases to trimming and J lost 0 bases; unmatched junction nucleotides: 15. The CDR3 consists of 17 residues. The CDR3 loop is CASGRAQGIPMNTEAFF. DNA for the CDR3: TGTGCCAGTGGGAGAGCACAGGGGATTCCCATGAACACTGAAGCTTTCTTT.